A single sample gave rise to the 26 T cell receptor beta chains below, sequenced in a study of identical twins. TCRdb independently ran MiXCR on the 5' RACE reads; one entry per CDR3 protein. In the table there are around 280,000 distinct CDR3 sequences, more than 6.5% of which are singletons. These data also formed part of another study, on yellow fever vaccine responses in identical twins.

The specimen was memory (CD45RO+) T cells sorted from blood. These receptors all stem from a woman under 30 in good health.

The table lists this clonotype with a few counts. V is TRBV15 and J is TRBJ2-7, with a weak D call TRBD2 (5 bases). CDR3 length: 14 amino acids. The germline gives CDR1 LNHNV, CDR2 YYDKDF (reference sequence). V dropped 2 bases and J dropped 5 bases, with 13 bases sitting between them. CDR3 DNA sequence: TGTGCCACCAGCAGACGACGGGATGTAGACGAGCAGTACTTC. This gives the protein CATSRRRDVDEQYF.

This clonotype has at least ten counts. This chain links TRBV2 with TRBJ2-1; D remains unclear. CDR1 is SNHLY and CDR2 is FYNNEI in the germline V gene. The CDR3 has 13 amino acids. V was cut by 2 bases and J by 10 bases, with 12 bases left in between. DNA of the CDR3: TGTGCCAGCAGTGAATATATGGCCAGGGAGCAGTTCTTC. It is translated as CASSEYMAREQFF.

In its sample, this clonotype was seen a few times. This sequence joins TRBV28 and TRBJ2-5, with D tentatively TRBD2 (6 bases). The CDR3 is made up of 15 amino acids. V gave up 4 bases and J gave up 5 bases, with 17 bases separating them. The V gene's germline CDR1 is MDHEN and CDR2 SYDVKM. The CDR3 here is CASSSPSTRGETQYF. CDR3 DNA: TGTGCCAGCAGTTCCCCTTCGACTCGGGGGGAGACCCAGTACTTC.

This clonotype was recorded a few times. V and J are TRBV28 and TRBJ2-1; unclear D gene. Trimming left V 5 bases short and J 7 bases short, with 18 bases between. This CDR3 has 15 residues. Germline CDR1 reads MDHEN; CDR2 reads SYDVKM. CDR3 sequence reads: CASSAPGLIKNEQFF. The CDR3 DNA reads as TGTGCCAGCAGTGCCCCGGGCCTAATAAAGAATGAGCAGTTCTTC.

The CDR3 coding sequence is TGTGCCACGACCGACAGCTCCTACGAGCAGTACTTC. Its translation is CATTDSSYEQYF. The rearrangement links TRBV3-1 to TRBJ2-7, with TRBD1 as a possible D gene (5 bases). The V and J ends lost 10 bases and 0 bases respectively, with 10 bases between them. Germline V gene sequence: CDR1 LGHDT, CDR2 YNNKEL (reference sequence). This CDR3 comprises 12 residues.

This clonotype was detected ten times or more. V is TRBV28 and J is TRBJ2-5; no clear D gene. CDR1 is MDHEN, CDR2 SYDVKM, per germline. The CDR3 spans 13 residues. V was trimmed by 5 bases and J by 5 bases, leaving 12 bases between them. For the CDR3, the DNA is TGTGCCAGCAGTCCCACTTCAGCGGAGACCCAGTACTTC. This translates into CASSPTSAETQYF.

The sample holds a few counts of this clonotype. The J gene is TRBJ2-1, the V gene TRBV27; D remains ambiguous. Germline V gene sequence: CDR1 MNHEY, CDR2 SMNVEV (reference sequence). The CDR3 is 19 residues long. Trimming stripped 3 bases from V and 2 bases from J, with 23 bases between. The CDR3 DNA follows: TGTGCCAGCAGTTTTAGCCAGACCCTATCACTTATTCCCTACAATGAGCAGTTCTTC. Its protein is CASSFSQTLSLIPYNEQFF.

Ten or more counts support this clonotype. This chain connects TRBV11-2 to TRBJ2-1; 9 nucleotides agree with TRBD1. Germline CDR1 is SGHAT and CDR2 is FQNNGV. With V trimmed by 5 bases and J by 9 bases, 11 bases remained unmatched. This CDR3 region has 15 residues. The CDR3, as DNA: TGTGCCAGCAGCGAGGGGACAGGGAGCTTAACTGAGCAGTTCTTC. Translating gives CASSEGTGSLTEQFF.

The chain employs TRBV3-1 and TRBJ2-7; D unclear. This CDR3 is built from 16 residues. With 0 bases removed from V and 7 bases from J, the gap between germline ends came to 19 bases. Germline CDR1 is LGHDT and CDR2 is YNNKEL (reference sequence). CDR3 in amino acids: CASSQEVSRAGSEQYF. DNA for the CDR3: TGTGCCAGCAGCCAAGAGGTATCCCGGGCCGGGTCGGAGCAGTACTTC.

This clonotype was seen more than once but under ten times. J is TRBJ2-3 and V is TRBV7-9; maybe TRBD2 (6 bases). Trimming shortened V by 0 bases and J by 2 bases, and 12 bases separated the two germline ends. The CDR3 has 16 amino acids. Germline V gene sequence: CDR1 SEHNR, CDR2 FQNEAQ (reference sequence). CDR3 DNA sequence: TGTGCCAGCAGCTTAGCGCCAGGAGGGTACACAGATACGCAGTATTTT. Its protein product is CASSLAPGGYTDTQYF. The variable domain in full, with the rest retrieved from reference TRBV7-9 and TRBJ2-3, is DTGVSQNPRHKITKRGQNVTFRCDPISEHNRLYWYRQTLGQGPEFLTYFQNEAQLEKSRLLSDRFSAERPKGSFSTLEIQRTEQGDSAMYLCASSLAPGGYTDTQYFGPGTRLTVL.

This clonotype appeared a few times. This chain links TRBV6-5 with TRBJ1-1; 10 positions match TRBD1. CDR3 length equals 18 residues. Germline V CDR1 and CDR2: MNHEY, SVGAGI. Trimming at V came to 0 bases and at J to 2 bases, leaving 9 bases not matched to a gene. This CDR3 is CASSYSVPGQGSNTEAFF. CDR3 nucleotides: TGTGCCAGCAGTTACTCGGTCCCGGGACAGGGGAGTAACACTGAAGCTTTCTTT.

This clonotype was seen a few times. The rearrangement joins TRBV5-8 to TRBJ2-1; D uncertain. The germline V gene encodes CDR1 SGHTS and CDR2 YDEGEE. The V and J ends lost 0 bases and 2 bases respectively, with 12 bases between them. CDR3 length: 16 amino acids. The chain's CDR3 is CASSLAPALAYNEQFF. CDR3 nucleotide sequence: TGTGCCAGCAGCTTGGCCCCAGCCCTAGCCTACAATGAGCAGTTCTTC. Looking up the rest from reference TRBV5-8 and TRBJ2-1 gives the full variable domain: EAGVTQSPTHLIKTRGQQATLRCSPISGHTSVYWYQQALGLGLQFLLWYDEGEERNRGNFPPRFSGRQFPNYSSELNVNALELEDSALYLCASSLAPALAYNEQFFGPGTRLTVL.

This clonotype occurred many times. The chain joins TRBV6-2 or TRBV6-3 to TRBJ1-5; D is possibly TRBD1 (5 bases). Germline CDR1 reads MNHEY; CDR2 reads SVGEGT. CDR3 length: 15 amino acids. V lost 0 bases and J 6 bases, leaving 12 bases between the germline ends. CDR3 region: CASSYSGGSLQPQHF. Here the CDR3 DNA reads TGTGCCAGCAGTTACTCGGGGGGGAGTCTTCAGCCCCAGCATTTT.

This chain uses TRBV7-8 with TRBJ2-3; the match to TRBD2 covers 15 bases. The V and J ends lost 5 bases and 5 bases, in that order; junction bases with no gene match: 5. CDR1 and CDR2 from the germline V gene are SGHVS and FQNEAQ. The CDR3 is made up of 16 amino acids. CDR3 bases: TGTGCCAGCAGCCCGGGACTAGCGGGAGGAAGAGATACGCAGTATTTT. Amino acids: CASSPGLAGGRDTQYF.

The rearrangement links TRBV11-2 to TRBJ2-7, with 10 bases aligning to TRBD1. The CDR3 spans 15 residues. Germline CDR1 SGHAT, CDR2 FQNNGV. Trimming at V came to 5 bases and at J to 3 bases, leaving 7 bases not matched to a gene. The CDR3 spells CASSVSGTGVYEQYF. CDR3 bases: TGTGCCAGCAGCGTCTCCGGGACAGGGGTCTACGAGCAGTACTTC.

There are many counts of this clonotype. The CDR3: CASSYSGKREGLHEQYF. In DNA, the CDR3 is TGTGCCAGCAGTTATTCTGGGAAGCGGGAGGGCCTCCACGAGCAGTACTTC. The chain carries TRBV6-9 and TRBJ2-7; 10 bases fit TRBD2. V was clipped by 0 bases and J by 5 bases; unmatched bases: 10. This CDR3 is built from 17 residues. CDR1 MNHGY and CDR2 SVAAGI come from the germline V gene.

This clonotype was observed at least ten times. The chain is built from TRBV2 and TRBJ2-2; D ambiguous. The CDR3 runs 12 residues. Germline CDR1 SNHLY, CDR2 FYNNEI. V lost 6 bases and J 2 bases, leaving 4 bases between the germline ends. This CDR3 reads CASRPNTGELFF. The CDR3 DNA reads as TGTGCCAGCAGGCCCAACACCGGGGAGCTGTTTTTT.

This clonotype was found many times. This chain connects TRBV6-1 to TRBJ2-5; TRBD2 matches at 13 bases. Germline V gene sequence: CDR1 MNHNS, CDR2 SASEGT. CDR3 size: 16 residues. Unmatched junction bases numbered 9, after V lost 8 bases and J lost 3 bases. In DNA form, the CDR3 reads TGTGCCAGCTCCGGACTAGCGGGGGCGGAAGAAGAGACCCAGTACTTC. Translated: CASSGLAGAEEETQYF.

V and J are TRBV6-1 and TRBJ1-5; 7 bases fit TRBD1. The ends lost 1 base at V and 4 bases at J; junction bases unmatched: 1. CDR3 length: 14 residues. CDR1 and CDR2 from the germline V gene are MNHNS and SASEGT. The chain's CDR3 is CASSEGDRNQPQHF. The DNA for the CDR3 is TGTGCCAGCAGTGAAGGGGACAGAAATCAGCCCCAGCATTTT.

This chain links TRBV6-1 with TRBJ2-3, with 13 bases identical to TRBD2. With V trimmed by 2 bases and J by 3 bases, 8 bases remained unmatched. CDR1 and CDR2 from the germline V gene are MNHNS and SASEGT. The CDR3 length is 18 residues. CDR3 DNA: TGTGCCAGCAGTGAATTACTAGCGGGGGGGCGTCGAACAGATACGCAGTATTTT. It is translated as CASSELLAGGRRTDTQYF.

This clonotype appeared a single time. This may come from a read error, since a much larger clone is one base off. V gene TRBV29-1 combines with J gene TRBJ2-4; the D gene could be TRBD1 or TRBD2 (6 bases each). The CDR3 totals 13 residues. The V gene's germline CDR1 is SQVTM and CDR2 ANQGSEA. Trimming took 5 bases from V and 15 from J, leaving 23 bases between them. The CDR3 nucleotides read TGCAGCGTTTCCACCCCGGCAGAAGGGGGGTCGTACTTC. Translating it yields CSVSTPAEGGSYF.

At least ten counts were recorded for this clonotype. The chain joins TRBV10-3 to TRBJ2-2; TRBD1 agrees at 9 bases. V gave up 2 bases and J gave up 5 bases; unmatched junction bases: 3. The V gene's germline CDR1 is ENHRY and CDR2 SYGVKD. The CDR3 is 15 residues long. In nucleotides, the CDR3 is TGTGCCATCAGTGAGGGGACAGGGATGACCGGGGAGCTGTTTTTT. It encodes CAISEGTGMTGELFF.

The table lists this clonotype with many counts. The chain employs TRBV25-1 and TRBJ2-1, with TRBD2 matching over 13 bases. CDR1 and CDR2 (germline): MGHDK, SYGVNS. This CDR3 has 18 amino acids. The V segment lost 7 bases and the J segment 5 bases; nucleotides outside the gene matches: 14. As DNA, the CDR3 is TGTGCCAGCACGCCAGGACTAGCGGGAGCCTTAGAGGACAATGAGCAGTTCTTC. Translating gives CASTPGLAGALEDNEQFF. The full variable domain, completed using reference TRBV25-1 and TRBJ2-1, is EADIYQTPRYLVIGTGKKITLECSQTMGHDKMYWYQQDPGMELHLIHYSYGVNSTEKGDLSSESTVSRIRTEHFPLTLESARPSHTSQYLCASTPGLAGALEDNEQFFGPGTRLTVL.

The chain joins TRBV6-5 to TRBJ2-3; 8 nucleotides line up with TRBD2. The trim removed 5 bases at V and 5 bases at J, leaving 12 bases unmatched. Germline V gene lookup returns CDR1 MNHEY and CDR2 SVGAGI. The CDR3 is made up of 16 amino acids. The CDR3 coding sequence is TGTGCCAGCAGTACCCGGAGAGCGGGGGCAAAAGATACGCAGTATTTT. Translated, it gives CASSTRRAGAKDTQYF.

This clonotype was observed at least ten times. In nucleotides, the CDR3 is TGTGCCAGCAGTTACTCGGGACAGACAGGGTTTAATGAGCAGTTCTTC. Its translation: CASSYSGQTGFNEQFF. The genes are TRBV6-5 and TRBJ2-1; 7 bases match TRBD1. The CDR3 contains 16 residues. V shed 0 bases and J 7 bases; nucleotides not matched to a gene: 9. Germline CDR1 reads MNHEY; CDR2 reads SVGAGI.

In its sample, this clonotype was seen many times. The chain employs TRBV5-1 and TRBJ2-1; D unresolved. CDR3 length: 14 residues. V was pared by 1 base and J by 6 bases, with 11 bases between. Germline CDR1 is SGHRS and CDR2 is YFSETQ. The CDR3, as DNA: TGCGCCAGCAGCTTGTCGAGTCAGCTCAATGAGCAGTTCTTC. This sequence encodes CASSLSSQLNEQFF.